Presented here are 25 T cell receptor beta chains from one specimen sequenced in a study of blood T cell repertoires in COVID-19. TCRdb's copy holds only in-frame clones and misses some; the assay was immunoSEQ multiplex PCR. The table has 99,000 or so clones, about three quarters seen once. Specimen: peripheral blood. These receptors were collected from a woman in her 70s with acute or convalescent COVID-19.

The rearrangement uses TRBV19 and TRBJ2-3; possible D gene TRBD2, 5 bases. V lost 1 base and J lost 1, with 12 bases in between. Looked up from germline, CDR1 is LNHDA and CDR2 is SQIVND (reference sequence). The CDR3 covers 16 residues. The CDR3 spells CASSIGSGMGTDTQYF. In DNA, the CDR3 is TGTGCCAGTAGTATAGGAAGCGGAATGGGCACAGATACGCAGTATTTT.

V and J are TRBV3-1 (or the pseudogene TRBV3-2) and TRBJ1-1; D ambiguous. Germline CDR1 is LGHDT and CDR2 is YNNKEL (reference sequence). The CDR3 extends over 13 amino acids. V shed 6 bases and J shed 1 base, with 9 bases lying between them. The CDR3: CASSDTTNTEAFF. The CDR3 bases are TGTGCCAGCAGTGACACGACGAACACTGAAGCTTTCTTT.

Here the CDR3 reads CASSYPRDSNTEAFF. The CDR3 DNA reads TGTGCCAGCAGTTACCCAAGGGACAGCAACACTGAAGCTTTCTTT. J is TRBJ1-1 and V is TRBV6-6; TRBD1 aligns across 7 bases. This CDR3 contains 15 residues. Germline V gene lookup returns CDR1 MNHNY and CDR2 SVGAGI (reference sequence). The ends lost 2 bases at V and 2 bases at J; junction bases unmatched: 5.

The chain uses TRBV5-6 and TRBJ2-7; D possibly corresponds to TRBD1 (6 bases). V lost 3 bases and J 6 bases, leaving 13 bases between the germline ends. The CDR3 covers 13 residues. CDR1 is SGHDT, CDR2 YYEEEE, per germline. Here the CDR3 reads CASSWGPLGEQYF. The CDR3 DNA is TGTGCCAGCAGCTGGGGGCCCCTGGGCGAGCAGTACTTC.

The V and J genes are TRBV9 and TRBJ1-2; TRBD1 matches 7 bases. The CDR3 runs to 17 residues. V dropped 0 bases and J dropped 9; count of bases not matched to a gene: 17. The germline gives CDR1 SGDLS, CDR2 YYNGEE. CDR3 sequence (DNA): TGTGCCAGCAGCGTAGATAGTGGGAGGACAGGCTTAAATCGCTACACCTTC. Translated, it gives CASSVDSGRTGLNRYTF.

The chain employs TRBV7-2 and TRBJ2-5, with 9 bases identical to TRBD1. The J segment lost 4 bases and the V segment lost 4 bases, leaving 16 bases of the junction unmatched. This CDR3 region has 18 residues. Germline assignment: CDR1 SGHTA and CDR2 FQGNSA. For the CDR3, the DNA is TGTGCCAGCAGCTCTGACAGGGGGACCTCCCCCAGAATAGAGACCCAGTACTTC. It codes for CASSSDRGTSPRIETQYF.

V gene TRBV3-1 (or the pseudogene TRBV3-2) combines with J gene TRBJ1-2, with a possible D match to TRBD1 (5 bases). CDR3 length equals 13 residues. From germline, CDR1 is LGHDT and CDR2 YNNKEL (reference sequence). V was trimmed by 1 base and J by 8 bases, leaving 11 bases between them. In DNA, the CDR3 is TGTGCCAGCAGCCAAGGACGGGGGTCGGGCTACACCTTC. Translated, it gives CASSQGRGSGYTF.

V is TRBV15 and J is TRBJ2-2, with a tentative D call TRBD1 (5 bases). Germline V gene sequence: CDR1 LNHNV, CDR2 YYDKDF (reference sequence). V was clipped by 7 bases and J by 0 bases, with 9 bases between them. The CDR3 totals 14 residues. CDR3 loop: CATTRGANTGELFF. The DNA of the CDR3 is TGTGCCACCACAAGGGGTGCGAACACCGGGGAGCTGTTTTTT. Drawing the rest from reference TRBV15 and TRBJ2-2, the complete variable domain is DAMVIQNPRYQVTQFGKPVTLSCSQTLNHNVMYWYQQKSSQAPKLLFHYYDKDFNNEADTPDNFQSRRPNTSFCFLDIRSPGLGDTAMYLCATTRGANTGELFFGEGSRLTVL.

This chain links TRBV18 with TRBJ2-7; a weak D match, TRBD2 (7 bases). V lost 1 base, J lost 4 bases, and 11 bases lay in between. CDR1 is KGHSH, CDR2 LQKENI, per germline. The CDR3 runs to 14 residues. This chain's CDR3 is CASSPQEGGYEQYF. In DNA, the CDR3 is TGTGCCAGCTCACCACAGGAGGGGGGGTACGAGCAGTACTTC.

The chain recombines TRBV3-1 (or the pseudogene TRBV3-2) with TRBJ2-7; 9 bases align to TRBD1. The V gene's germline CDR1 is LGHDT and CDR2 YNNKEL (reference sequence). The CDR3 loop spans 17 amino acids. Trimming removed 4 bases from V and 3 bases from J; junction bases left unmatched: 13. This CDR3 reads CASSRAGTGIDNYEQYF. Written as DNA, the CDR3 is TGTGCCAGCAGCCGAGCCGGGACAGGGATCGACAACTACGAGCAGTACTTC.

V is TRBV4-3 and J is TRBJ2-7, with TRBD1 matching 8 bases. Trimming at V came to 0 bases and at J to 2 bases, leaving 9 bases not matched to a gene. Germline V gene lookup returns CDR1 LGHNA and CDR2 YSLEER. CDR3 length: 17 residues. The CDR3 coding sequence is TGCGCCAGCAGCCAAGAGGACTCCGACAGGGGCCCCTACGAGCAGTACTTC. Its translation: CASSQEDSDRGPYEQYF.

The chain couples TRBV4-2 to TRBJ1-1, with 8 bases fitting TRBD1. Germline lookup yields CDR1 LGHNA and CDR2 YNFKEQ. J gave up 4 bases and V 0 bases, and 7 bases lay outside the gene matches. CDR3 length: 16 amino acids. Here the CDR3 reads CASSQDRGPATTEAFF. CDR3 nucleotides: TGTGCCAGCAGCCAAGACAGGGGGCCCGCTACCACTGAAGCTTTCTTT.

The CDR3 DNA reads as TGTGCCAGCTCACCAAGAAGGGCAGTCTTGGGGCCCAATGAGCAGTTCTTC. It codes for CASSPRRAVLGPNEQFF. This chain uses TRBV18 with TRBJ2-1; maybe TRBD1 (5 bases). Germline V CDR1 and CDR2: KGHSH, LQKENI. V shed 2 bases and J shed 6 bases, with 20 bases lying between them. The CDR3 covers 17 residues.

In this sample, this clone turned up a few times. V usage is TRBV19 and J usage is TRBJ1-3; D not resolved. This CDR3 spans 14 amino acids. Germline loops: CDR1 LNHDA, CDR2 SQIVND (reference sequence). V was pared by 5 bases and J by 7 bases, with 15 bases between. Written as DNA, the CDR3 is TGTGCCAGTAGTCCCGCGCAACTCCGGAACACCATATATTTT. Protein sequence: CASSPAQLRNTIYF.

V gene TRBV24-1 combines with J gene TRBJ2-1; 12 bases are shared with TRBD2. Trimming cost V 3 bases and J 6 bases; bases outside gene matches: 2. CDR3 length: 15 amino acids. Germline CDR1 is KGHDR and CDR2 is SFDVKD. The CDR3 sequence is CATSDPSGGANEQFF. The DNA of the CDR3 is TGTGCCACCAGTGATCCTAGCGGGGGGGCCAATGAGCAGTTCTTC.

The V gene is TRBV6-5, the J gene TRBJ1-6, with 8 bases that match TRBD1. The CDR3 totals 14 residues. The germline V gene encodes CDR1 MNHEY and CDR2 SVGAGI. V trimming: 5 bases; J trimming: 8 bases; junction bases outside the gene matches: 5. The CDR3 nucleotides read TGTGCCAGCAGTCCCGGGACAGGTTATTCACCCCTCCACTTT. Encoded protein: CASSPGTGYSPLHF.

The V gene is TRBV5-1, the J gene TRBJ2-7, with 8 bases aligning to TRBD2. There are 16 residues in the CDR3. Germline CDR1 SGHRS, CDR2 YFSETQ. V was pared by 10 bases and J by 8 bases, with 23 bases of the junction left unmatched. The CDR3 protein is CACLRVGGGRGGQQYF. CDR3 DNA sequence: TGCGCCTGTTTGCGCGTTGGGGGGGGCCGGGGGGGGCAGCAGTACTTC.

This clone was found once. V usage is TRBV19 and J usage is TRBJ2-1, with D maybe TRBD1 (5 bases). With 7 bases removed from V and 5 bases from J, the gap between germline ends came to 15 bases. The germline V gene has CDR1 LNHDA and CDR2 SQIVND (reference sequence). This CDR3 comprises 14 residues. The DNA for the CDR3 is TGTGCCAGTACCCCTCCGTACAGGAACAATGAGCAGTTCTTC. It codes for CASTPPYRNNEQFF. Using reference TRBV19 and TRBJ2-1 for the parts outside the CDR3, the full variable domain is DGGITQSPKYLFRKEGQNVTLSCEQNLNHDAMYWYRQDPGQGLRLIYYSQIVNDFQKGDIAEGYSVSREKKESFPLTVTSAQKNPTAFYLCASTPPYRNNEQFFGPGTRLTVL.

The chain is built from TRBV29-1 and TRBJ1-1; D gene ambiguous. This CDR3 has 12 amino acids. Deletions cut 1 base from V and 1 base from J, with 4 bases between. Germline CDR1 reads SQVTM; CDR2 reads ANQGSEA. The CDR3 loop is CSVEAGNTEAFF. The DNA of the CDR3 is TGCAGCGTTGAAGCGGGGAACACTGAAGCTTTCTTT.

The V call is TRBV5-4, the J call TRBJ1-1; 9 nucleotides agree with TRBD1. The CDR3 consists of 15 residues. Germline-derived CDR1 and CDR2 are SGHNT and YYREEE (reference sequence). Trimming took 2 bases from V and 2 from J; bases not matched to a gene: 4. The CDR3 DNA is TGTGCCAGCAGCTTCCCGACAGGGGGTAACACTGAAGCTTTCTTT. Its protein product is CASSFPTGGNTEAFF.

The CDR3 spells CASSPGTGQKTREQYF. In DNA form, the CDR3 reads TGTGCCAGCAGCCCAGGGACAGGCCAAAAGACGCGCGAGCAGTACTTC. The chain joins TRBV11-3 to TRBJ2-7, with 8 bases that match TRBD1. CDR1 is SGHNT and CDR2 is YENEEA in the germline V gene. V was pared by 5 bases and J by 6 bases, with 15 bases of the junction left unmatched. CDR3 length: 16 residues.

The chain uses TRBV29-1 and TRBJ1-2; 7 nucleotides align to TRBD1. With 3 bases clipped from V and 6 bases from J, the junction kept 10 bases outside the gene matches. The CDR3 spans 14 residues. Germline V lookup: CDR1 SQVTM, CDR2 ANQGSEA. The CDR3 loop is CSVEAGGFSDGYTF. The CDR3 DNA follows: TGCAGCGTTGAGGCAGGGGGATTCAGCGATGGCTACACCTTC.

This clone was counted between two and nine times. V is TRBV28 and J is TRBJ2-7; TRBD1 matches 8 bases. This CDR3 region has 15 residues. With V trimmed by 7 bases and J by 6 bases, 14 bases remained unmatched. Germline CDR1 is MDHEN and CDR2 is SYDVKM. CDR3 residues: CASNYNRDRPPEQYF. The CDR3 DNA is TGTGCCAGCAATTATAACCGGGACAGGCCCCCCGAGCAGTACTTC. The full variable domain, completed using reference TRBV28 and TRBJ2-7, is DVKVTQSSRYLVKRTGEKVFLECVQDMDHENMFWYRQDPGLGLRLIYFSYDVKMKEKGDIPEGYSVSREKKERFSLILESASTNQTSMYLCASNYNRDRPPEQYFGPGTRLTVT.

The chain is built from TRBV7-2 and TRBJ2-1, with TRBD2 matching over 9 bases. The junction had 13 bases not matched to a gene; V was cut back by 4 bases and J by 0 bases. CDR3 length: 19 amino acids. Per the germline V gene, CDR1 is SGHTA and CDR2 is FQGNSA. The CDR3 region is CASSSRGGGALSSYNEQFF. In DNA, the CDR3 is TGTGCCAGCAGCTCTAGGGGCGGGGGGGCGCTTAGCTCCTACAATGAGCAGTTCTTC.

A single count supports this clone. The chain has TRBV13 and TRBJ1-5; possible D gene TRBD1, 5 bases. The germline gives CDR1 PRHDT, CDR2 FYEKMQ (reference sequence). V was pared by 3 bases and J by 3 bases, with 9 bases between. The CDR3 runs 14 residues. The CDR3 DNA follows: TGTGCCAGCAGCTTGGCAGGGAACAATCAGCCCCAGCATTTT. This translates into CASSLAGNNQPQHF.